Described below is a single T cell receptor (beta chain) sequence and its context. Its antigen is unknown. Donors counted as nominally healthy when sampled, yet unrecorded immune exposures were likely. The primer mix had 60 Vbeta and 13 Jbeta primers. Produced via immunoSEQ multiplex PCR; TCRdb's table is partial and in-frame only. Here the sample table reports approximately 110,000 clones. This sample was included in a study of cytomegalovirus exposure and HLA in healthy donors. Study-level information: Genetic ancestry analysis placed under 90% of the roughly 400 donors that were genotyped in the Caucasian-associated cluster. Findings and limits, study-wide: The authors later linked a missense DCLRE1C variant to TCR beta V- and J-gene trimming.

This CDR3 has 12 residues. The V gene lost 6 bases and the J gene lost 8 bases, with 11 bases spanning the gap. The germline V gene has CDR1 SEHNR and CDR2 FQNEAQ (reference sequence). This chain links TRBV7-9 with TRBJ2-1; D remains ambiguous. Sequenced sample: PBMCs. The sequence came from a man aged 25 to 40 in good health and CMV-seronegative. This chain's CDR3 is CASSEKSHEQFF. CDR3 coding DNA: TGTGCCAGCAGTGAGAAAAGCCATGAGCAGTTCTTC.